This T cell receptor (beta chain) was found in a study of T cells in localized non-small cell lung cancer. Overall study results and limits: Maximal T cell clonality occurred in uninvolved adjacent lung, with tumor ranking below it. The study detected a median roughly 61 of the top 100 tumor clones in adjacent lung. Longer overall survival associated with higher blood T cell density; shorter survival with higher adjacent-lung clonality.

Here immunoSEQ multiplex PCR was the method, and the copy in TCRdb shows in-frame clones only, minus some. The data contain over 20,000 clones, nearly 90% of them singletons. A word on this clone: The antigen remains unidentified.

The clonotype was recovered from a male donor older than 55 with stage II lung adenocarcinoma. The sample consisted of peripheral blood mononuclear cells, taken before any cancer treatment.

The CDR3 is CASSAYDEQYF. DNA of the CDR3: TGTGCCAGCAGTGCTTACGACGAGCAGTACTTC. The genes are TRBV2 and TRBJ2-7; no clear D. This CDR3 region has 11 residues. Trimming took 4 bases from V and 5 from J, leaving 6 bases between them. CDR1 and CDR2 (germline): SNHLY, FYNNEI.